What follows are 6 T cell receptor beta chains derived from one specimen sequenced in a study of T cell repertoires in cytomegalovirus infection. TCRdb reprocessed the reads with MiXCR, giving one entry per CDR3 protein. The data show approximately 590,000 distinct CDR3 sequences, just under 40% seen once. These receptors are not linked to any known antigen. Specimen: cultured PBMCs, collected from culture after CMV antigen stimulation. The source of these receptors is a human donor in good health (CMV status not recorded). Some clones in this sample may be carry-over from other donors' samples.

The chain joins TRBV6-5 to TRBJ2-1, with D maybe TRBD1 (6 bases). V lost 0 bases, J lost 0 bases, and 15 bases lay in between. CDR3 size: 18 residues. CDR1 and CDR2 from the germline V gene are MNHEY and SVGAGI. CDR3 sequence reads: CASSYSLYRASSYNEQFF. The CDR3, as DNA: TGTGCCAGCAGTTACTCCCTCTACAGGGCGAGCTCCTACAATGAGCAGTTCTTC.

The CDR3 loop reads CSARGNYEQYF. For the CDR3, the DNA is TGCAGTGCTAGGGGCAACTACGAGCAGTACTTC. The chain combines TRBV20-1 with TRBJ2-7; D not certain. The germline V and J ends were trimmed by 3 bases and 3 bases, with 6 bases remaining between them. Germline-derived CDR1 and CDR2 are DFQATT and SNEGSKA (reference sequence). The CDR3 consists of 11 residues.

The J gene is TRBJ2-7, the V gene TRBV5-1, with D possibly being TRBD1 (6 bases). V lost 4 bases and J lost 1, with 9 bases in between. Germline V gene sequence: CDR1 SGHRS, CDR2 YFSETQ. The length of the CDR3 is 13 residues. The CDR3 coding sequence is TGCGCCAGCAGCATACAGGGATCCTACGAGCAGTACTTC. Translated: CASSIQGSYEQYF.

This sequence joins TRBV28 and TRBJ2-1; 9 nucleotides match TRBD1. The CDR3 has 17 residues. The germline gives CDR1 MDHEN, CDR2 SYDVKM. V lost 1 base and J lost 4; bases outside the gene matches: 8. The chain's CDR3 is CASSLSLWDRVYNEQFF. CDR3 DNA: TGTGCCAGCAGTTTATCGTTGTGGGACAGGGTATACAATGAGCAGTTCTTC.

V and J are TRBV19 and TRBJ1-4; perhaps TRBD1 as D (6 bases). In germline, CDR1 is LNHDA, CDR2 SQIVND (reference sequence). The CDR3 has 15 amino acids. V was clipped by 6 bases and J by 4 bases, with 15 bases between them. The CDR3 coding sequence is TGTGCCAGTAGCCTTACCAGGGGATTTAATGAAAAACTGTTTTTT. Amino acids: CASSLTRGFNEKLFF.

The chain joins TRBV28 to TRBJ1-4; perhaps TRBD1 as D (5 bases). Germline V lookup: CDR1 MDHEN, CDR2 SYDVKM. The CDR3 is made up of 17 amino acids. V was clipped by 5 bases and J by 8 bases, with 24 bases between them. The CDR3 DNA reads as TGTGCCAGCAGTCCCCCCCGGGACTGGTTGATCCCGGAAAAACTGTTTTTT. Protein: CASSPPRDWLIPEKLFF.